What follows are 12 T cell receptor beta chains derived from one specimen sequenced in a study of blood T cells in healthy people across ages. Next came a second PCR, run for about 7 to 11 cycles, which used a sample-barcoded 5' primer along with a J-beta primer mix. TCRdb fed the 5' RACE reads into MiXCR, producing one record per CDR3 protein. Of nearly 800,000 distinct CDR3 sequences listed, 25% were seen once; the top ten hold 3.7%. Another study also made use of these data, one on T cells of mothers and their children.

Source material: blood. The source of these receptors is a boy between 10 and 17 years old in good health.

This clonotype occurred a few times. One end of the junction is discordant with germline, which a read error may explain. The chain is built from TRBV4-2 and TRBJ1-6; D not resolved. The germline V gene encodes CDR1 LGHNA and CDR2 YNFKEQ. The CDR3 covers 14 residues. The CDR3 here is CASSRESYNSPLHF. CDR3 in DNA: TGTGCCAGCAGCCGAGAGTCCTACAATTCACCCCTCCACTTT.

This clonotype was seen only a few times. As DNA, the CDR3 is TGCAGCGTTGAACGGGGGAATGAGCAGTTCTTC. Its translation: CSVERGNEQFF. The gene calls are TRBV29-1 and TRBJ2-1; possible D gene TRBD2, 6 bases. The ends were cut back, 2 bases at V and 7 bases at J, with 6 bases in the middle. This CDR3 comprises 11 residues. Germline V CDR1 and CDR2: SQVTM, ANQGSEA.

There are a few counts of this clonotype. The chain is built from TRBV20-1 and TRBJ2-6; D might be TRBD2 (5 bases). The CDR3 is made up of 19 amino acids. The germline CDR1 and CDR2 sequences are DFQATT and SNEGSKA (reference sequence). Trimming removed 0 bases at V and 0 bases at J, with 18 bases between. CDR3 protein: CSARDPLGGSYSGANVLTF. CDR3 coding DNA: TGCAGTGCTAGAGATCCCCTAGGAGGATCTTACTCTGGGGCCAACGTCCTGACTTTC.

The sample holds a few counts of this clonotype. V usage is TRBV27 and J usage is TRBJ1-5; D is unresolved. Germline assignment: CDR1 MNHEY and CDR2 SMNVEV (reference sequence). There are 14 residues in the CDR3. Trimming stripped 4 bases from V and 0 bases from J, with 7 bases between. The DNA for the CDR3 is TGTGCCAGCAGTTATACCCATAGCAATCAGCCCCAGCATTTT. Amino acids: CASSYTHSNQPQHF.

This clonotype was seen more than once but under ten times. V and J are TRBV4-3 and TRBJ2-3; the D is unclear. Trimming stripped 4 bases from V and 4 bases from J, with 18 bases between. The length of the CDR3 is 16 residues. The germline V gene encodes CDR1 LGHNA and CDR2 YSLEER. The CDR3 DNA sequence: TGCGCCAGCAGCCGGCAGATGGGCATGGATCCAGATACGCAGTATTTT. Encoded protein: CASSRQMGMDPDTQYF.

In its sample, this clonotype was seen a few times. The chain employs TRBV10-3 and TRBJ2-4; D is possibly TRBD1 or TRBD2 (5 bases each). Germline V lookup: CDR1 ENHRY, CDR2 SYGVKD. The CDR3 spans 12 residues. Between the trimmed V and J ends, which lost 8 bases and 0 bases, there was a span of 5 bases. The CDR3 bases are TGTGCCATCGGGACAGCCAAAAACATTCAGTACTTC. Translated: CAIGTAKNIQYF.

The chain uses TRBV28 and TRBJ2-7; TRBD1 might be the D (6 bases). CDR1 is MDHEN and CDR2 is SYDVKM in the germline V gene. The CDR3 has 15 amino acids. Trimming shortened V by 2 bases and J by 3 bases, and 14 bases separated the two germline ends. The CDR3, as DNA: TGTGCCAGCAGTTTAGCAGGGGACCGGCTCTACGAGCAGTACTTC. Translated, it gives CASSLAGDRLYEQYF. Full variable domain (rest looked up from reference TRBV28 and TRBJ2-7): DVKVTQSSRYLVKRTGEKVFLECVQDMDHENMFWYRQDPGLGLRLIYFSYDVKMKEKGDIPEGYSVSREKKERFSLILESASTNQTSMYLCASSLAGDRLYEQYFGPGTRLTVT.

The J gene is TRBJ2-1, the V gene TRBV12-3 or TRBV12-4; D gene uncertain. CDR3 length: 14 amino acids. Trimming left V 9 bases short and J 0 bases short, with 12 bases between. The CDR3 nucleotides read TGTGCCAGTCGTCTACCCAGCTCCTACAATGAGCAGTTCTTC. Translated: CASRLPSSYNEQFF.

This clonotype was seen only a few times. The chain has TRBV11-2 and TRBJ2-1; D gene uncertain. V dropped 1 base and J dropped 4 bases, with 11 bases sitting between them. This CDR3 is 15 amino acids long. CDR1 is SGHAT and CDR2 is FQNNGV in the germline V gene. The chain's CDR3 is CASSLVVSGYNEQFF. The CDR3 nucleotides are TGTGCCAGCAGCTTAGTGGTGTCAGGATACAATGAGCAGTTCTTC. The full variable domain, with the rest looked up from reference TRBV11-2 and TRBJ2-1, is EAGVAQSPRYKIIEKRQSVAFWCNPISGHATLYWYQQILGQGPKLLIQFQNNGVVDDSQLPKDRFSAERLKGVDSTLKIQPAKLEDSAVYLCASSLVVSGYNEQFFGPGTRLTVL.

Comments on this clonotype: A much larger clone differs by one base, so this may be a read error. The chain has TRBV12-3 or TRBV12-4 and TRBJ2-7; 7 bases fit TRBD1. Losses at the gene ends were 4 bases for V and 0 bases for J; bases not matched to a gene: 3. CDR3 length: 14 residues. CDR3 protein: CASSWGQLSYEQYF. DNA for the CDR3: TGTGCCAGCAGTTGGGGACAGCTCTCCTACGAGCAGTACTTC.

This clonotype was detected only a few times. The chain carries TRBV10-3 and TRBJ2-1, with 7 positions matching TRBD2. V lost 2 bases to trimming and J lost 0 bases; unmatched junction nucleotides: 4. The germline CDR1 and CDR2 sequences are ENHRY and SYGVKD. The CDR3 contains 16 residues. The CDR3 region is CAISEVSGGSYNEQFF. Here the CDR3 DNA reads TGTGCCATCAGTGAGGTATCGGGAGGCTCCTACAATGAGCAGTTCTTC.

The chain carries TRBV6-2 or TRBV6-3 and TRBJ2-7; 8 bases line up with TRBD2. Germline V CDR1 and CDR2: MNHEY, SVGEGT. Germline trimming cut 4 bases from V and 2 bases from J; bases unmatched to any gene: 7. There are 15 residues in the CDR3. The CDR3 DNA sequence: TGTGCCAGCAGTTCACTAGCGGAGGGTACCTACGAGCAGTACTTC. Amino acids: CASSSLAEGTYEQYF.